This T cell receptor (beta chain) stems from a study of tumor and adjacent non-tumor tissue in lung cancer (dated 2018 in TCRdb). With regard to the full study: Patients with adenocarcinoma (12), squamous cell carcinoma (2) and small cell lung cancer (1) were included in the cohort. Among the roughly 15 patients, ages ranged from roughly 31 to 80 years, about 10 were men and 5 were women, and disease was TNM stage I to III. Sequencing produced 100 million to 150 million productive TCRbeta reads in total, an average of about 3.8 million reads per sample. The study compared bulk TCRbeta repertoires from lung tumor tissue and matched distant non-tumor lung tissue of some 14 lung cancer patients. TCRbeta CDR3 sequencing was performed on 25 to 30 paired specimens, with one tumor sample and one normal lung sample collected per patient. Study-wide findings and limitations: The cohort had only approximately 15 patients, and the authors noted that larger samples and more detailed clinical data are needed. Because peripheral blood was not sequenced, the blood TCRbeta repertoires of the lung cancer patients in the study went unexamined. In normal lung, the top 100 clones accounted for a significantly larger cumulative share of the repertoire than in tumor tissue. The sequencing platform is not named in the methods, and unique molecular identifiers are not mentioned. Significantly higher TCR diversity (inverse Simpson) was observed in tumor tissue than in normal lung tissue (approximately 440 vs 150, P = 0.0075, Mann-Whitney U test). Younger patients had significantly higher TCR diversity, and higher tumor TCR diversity was associated with shorter overall and disease-free survival.

The library was made by multiplex PCR. The sequencer listed for this sample is Illumina HiSeq 2500. TCRbeta libraries were built by three rounds of nested PCR using primers (Table S4), following protocols modified from ARM-PCR. Before sequencing, PCR products of 200-500 bp were excised from the gel and purified with the QIAquick gel extraction kit. As for the authors' bioinformatics: Reads were cleaned using Trimmomatic, were merged into complete CDR3 sequences using FLASH, and were assigned to V(D)J germline segments using MiTCR. Clonal diversity was calculated as the inverse Simpson's index using VDJtools. Productive reads were defined as in-frame sequences without a premature stop codon. TCRdb reanalyzed the raw reads on its own, using fastp at Q25 for trimming and MiXCR for clone calling, and kept in-frame beta chains. Rows are unified per CDR3 protein, each entry keeping the most common DNA and genes. TCRdb's processing, not the study's, gives the V and J calls here. Within this sample are tens of thousands of distinct CDR3 sequences, with 72% of them counted one time only. The leading ten clones occupy approximately 9% of the sample.

RNA was isolated from bulk unsorted tissue, and RNA quality was assessed with a NanoDrop ND-1000 and an Agilent 2100. Donors were newly diagnosed lung cancer patients admitted for thoracic surgery in China between August and November 2014, without prior chemotherapy. Anyone who had undergone radiotherapy or chemotherapy before, or who had another cancer at the same time, was left out of the study. Pieces of surgical tissue measuring roughly 1-2.1 cm3 were kept in RNAlater solution and stored at -80 degrees C until use. V is clipped by 1 base and J by 2 bases, and the sequence between their germline boundaries is 10 bases long. Its CDR3 holds 14 amino acids, cysteine through phenylalanine. The kept DNA is CDR3 alone, 42 bases in frame from the first base. In the germline V gene (reference sequence), CDR1 corresponds to DFQATT and CDR2 to SNEGSKA. This clonotype was detected many times. The specificity of this receptor is unknown. Base qualities are not provided; no much larger clone lies one nucleotide away.

This TCR came from a woman aged 40 to 55 with non-small cell lung cancer. The rearranged chain carries TRBV20-1 and TRBJ2-3, with the D segment identity uncertain. The sample was lung tumor tissue. CDR3 region: CSARALGSTDTQYF. The nucleotides read TGCAGTGCTAGAGCTCTGGGGTCCACAGATACGCAGTATTTT.